Here is one T cell receptor (beta chain) with its context. Its antigen is not identified. V lost 0 bases, J lost 2 bases, and 7 bases lay in between. Germline CDR1 and CDR2: SGHTA and FQGNSA. CDR3 length: 14 residues. This specimen belongs to a study of T cell responses to AZD1222 COVID-19 vaccine. Study-wide results and caveats: Scientists sampled the repertoires only once the peak T cell response had passed. The span of vaccine-associated CD4 TCRs extended across spike, with dominance at 160-218 and 743-854. Baseline antibody screening turned up just a handful of seropositive AZD1222 recipients.

Sequencing used immunoSEQ multiplex PCR; TCRdb keeps in-frame clones, though not all of them. The sample has 150,000 to 160,000 clones, approximately 91% seen once; the top ten hold about 7%. The sample consisted of peripheral blood, taken after recovery from COVID-19. This receptor was identified in an adult who had recovered from COVID-19. This sequence joins TRBV7-2 and TRBJ1-1; D uncertain. CDR3 in amino acids: CASSLALGNTEAFF. The CDR3 bases are TGTGCCAGCAGCTTAGCGCTAGGCAACACTGAAGCTTTCTTT.